This TCR beta chain derives from a study of T-cell memory formation after mild COVID-19. Turning to the study itself: Clusters were largely donor specific. Regarding the study as a whole: Contracting clones from day 15 to 85 had balanced CD4/CD8; later expanders favoured CD4+.

Via MiXCR, TCRdb re-called the 5' RACE reads, giving one row per CDR3 protein. The sample has 350,000 to 450,000 distinct CDR3 sequences; around 18% are singletons. Comment on this clonotype: The target antigen is unknown.

The length of the CDR3 is 16 residues. The V end was cut by 0 bases, the J end by 2 bases, with 12 bases between. The germline gives CDR1 MGHRA, CDR2 YSYEKL. The TCR comes from an adult woman who had mild COVID-19 (a few samples of this study predate the infection). Cell type and time point are not known. This chain links TRBV4-1 with TRBJ2-3, with D perhaps given as TRBD1 or TRBD2 (6 bases each). Input material: PBMCs or a T cell subset sorted from them (not recorded which). CDR3 loop: CASSQESGAFTDTQYF. The CDR3, as DNA: TGCGCCAGCAGCCAAGAGTCGGGGGCCTTCACAGATACGCAGTATTTT.